This TCR beta chain was profiled in a study of neurological immune-mediated disorders. Time point reported: technical triplicate 2. This clonotype was observed many times. In germline, CDR1 is SGHKS, CDR2 YYEKEE (reference sequence). Trimming removed 4 bases from V and 3 bases from J; junction bases left unmatched: 7. CDR3 length: 15 residues. TCRdb redid the calling of the 5' RACE reads with MiXCR, one entry per CDR3 protein. The profile covers under 70,000 distinct CDR3 sequences, with about 24% appearing a single time and roughly 4.5% taken by the ten largest. The V and J genes are TRBV5-5 and TRBJ2-1; 7 nucleotides match TRBD1. Material: PBMCs. The sequence was obtained from a man aged 55-75 years with HTLV-1-associated myelopathy (HAM/TSP). The CDR3 loop is CASSIQTGFYNEQFF. The CDR3 region has the DNA TGTGCCAGCAGCATCCAGACAGGGTTCTACAATGAGCAGTTCTTC.